This T cell receptor beta chain was identified during a study of shared clonotypes between healthy human individuals. Study results and limitations: Only a few donors were included, so the genetic and exposure-history diversity represented was limited.

Concerning this clone itself: The target antigen is unknown.

Repertoires were generated with immunoSEQ multiplex PCR, while TCRdb's copy carries only in-frame clones and drops some. This table has roughly 660,000 clones, about 90% appearing once. The sequence came from a man younger than 30 in good health. Some clones in this sample may be carry-over from other donors' samples. The sample consisted of memory CD8+ T cells from PBMCs. Subset given: CD45RO+ cells pooled with CCR7-negative TemRA cells.

The CDR3 nucleotides read TGTGCCAGCTCCTCCGGGATTTGGCCGGGCGCTTTCTTT. As protein: CASSSGIWPGAFF. The chain uses TRBV5-4 and TRBJ1-1; no definite D call. Trimming shortened V by 7 bases and J by 11 bases, and 21 bases separated the two germline ends. There are 13 residues in the CDR3. Germline CDR1 and CDR2: SGHNT and YYREEE (reference sequence).